A single sample gave rise to the 19 T cell receptor beta chains below, sequenced in a study of T cells after yellow fever vaccination. TCRdb re-analysed the 5' RACE reads in MiXCR, keeping a single row per CDR3 protein. The repertoire has around 310,000 distinct CDR3 sequences, 3.5% to 4.5% of them found once; the top ten carry approximately 19%. This specimen consisted of PBMCs, obtained 15 days after the yellow fever booster vaccination. The receptor source for this set is a man aged 18 to 30 who received the YFV17D yellow fever vaccine.

This clonotype appeared many times. This rearrangement joins TRBV6-6 to TRBJ1-1; possible D gene TRBD1, 5 bases. The V end was cut by 4 bases, the J end by 0 bases, with 9 bases between. The germline V gene encodes CDR1 MNHNY and CDR2 SVGAGI (reference sequence). The CDR3 runs 14 residues. CDR3 region: CASSWGLMNTEAFF. For the CDR3, the DNA is TGTGCCAGCAGTTGGGGACTGATGAACACTGAAGCTTTCTTT.

This clonotype was counted many times. The chain combines TRBV12-3 or TRBV12-4 with TRBJ2-7; D gene ambiguous. Between the trimmed V and J ends, which lost 3 bases and 2 bases, there was a span of 8 bases. CDR3 length: 13 amino acids. CDR3 DNA sequence: TGTGCCAGCAGTTTTTGGGTTCCCTACGAGCAGTACTTC. It yields the protein CASSFWVPYEQYF.

This clonotype was picked up many times. The V gene is TRBV7-9, the J gene TRBJ2-3; tentatively, D is TRBD2 (6 bases). The germline V and J ends were trimmed by 8 bases and 3 bases, with 21 bases remaining between them. The CDR3 is made up of 16 amino acids. The germline gives CDR1 SEHNR, CDR2 FQNEAQ (reference sequence). CDR3 sequence: CASAFNRGGGTDTQYF. CDR3 nucleotides: TGTGCCAGCGCCTTCAACCGGGGAGGTGGAACAGATACGCAGTATTTT.

The chain employs TRBV11-3 and TRBJ2-5, with TRBD2 matching over 7 bases. Germline CDR1 reads SGHNT; CDR2 reads YENEEA. Trimming at V came to 1 base and at J to 4 bases, leaving 6 bases not matched to a gene. The CDR3 is 15 residues long. This CDR3 reads CASSLAGGPAETQYF. CDR3 DNA sequence: TGTGCCAGCAGCTTAGCGGGAGGACCCGCAGAGACCCAGTACTTC. The full variable domain, with the rest looked up from reference TRBV11-3 and TRBJ2-5, is EAGVVQSPRYKIIEKKQPVAFWCNPISGHNTLYWYLQNLGQGPELLIRYENEEAVDDSQLPKDRFSAERLKGVDSTLKIQPAELGDSAVYLCASSLAGGPAETQYFGPGTRLLVL.

This clonotype was detected ten times or more. The V gene is TRBV5-1, the J gene TRBJ2-2; D unresolved. The CDR3 spans 13 residues. Germline V gene sequence: CDR1 SGHRS, CDR2 YFSETQ. V lost 5 bases and J lost 3, with 8 bases in between. Here the CDR3 reads CASRGVDTGELFF. In nucleotides, the CDR3 is TGCGCCAGCAGAGGAGTCGACACCGGGGAGCTGTTTTTT.

The rearrangement joins TRBV7-6 to TRBJ2-3; D possibly corresponds to TRBD2 (5 bases). V was pared by 6 bases and J by 3 bases, with 10 bases between. Per the germline V gene, CDR1 is SGHVS and CDR2 is FNYEAQ. The CDR3 spans 13 residues. The CDR3 bases are TGTGCCAGCAGATCGCTAGCTACAGATACGCAGTATTTT. This sequence encodes CASRSLATDTQYF.

This clonotype was counted many times. The CDR3, as DNA: TGTGCCAGCGGAAAGGACGGAACTAATGAAAAACTGTTTTTT. Protein: CASGKDGTNEKLFF. V gene TRBV7-2 combines with J gene TRBJ1-4; the D is unclear. Germline lookup yields CDR1 SGHTA and CDR2 FQGNSA. CDR3 size: 14 residues. V dropped 8 bases and J dropped 1 base, with 11 bases sitting between them. The variable domain in full, with the rest retrieved from reference TRBV7-2 and TRBJ1-4, is GAGVSQSPSNKVTEKGKDVELRCDPISGHTALYWYRQSLGQGLEFLIYFQGNSAPDKSGLPSDRFSAERTGGSVSTLTIQRTQQEDSAVYLCASGKDGTNEKLFFGSGTQLSVL.

This clonotype occurred a few times. The chain carries TRBV12-3 or TRBV12-4 and TRBJ1-3; D call uncertain. This CDR3 has 14 residues. The ends were cut back, 6 bases at V and 0 bases at J, with 9 bases in the middle. CDR3 sequence reads: CASSPVSSGNTIYF. In DNA, the CDR3 is TGTGCCAGCAGCCCCGTGAGCTCTGGAAACACCATATATTTT.

This clonotype was observed many times. The V call is TRBV7-7, the J call TRBJ2-1; D possibly corresponds to TRBD2 (6 bases). V was pared by 5 bases and J by 3 bases, with 11 bases between. The CDR3 loop spans 14 amino acids. CDR1 is SSHAT, CDR2 FNYEAQ, per germline (reference sequence). CDR3 bases: TGTGCCAGCAGCCCTAGTAGCGGCTACAATGAGCAGTTCTTC. This encodes CASSPSSGYNEQFF.

This clonotype has more than one count but fewer than ten. The chain carries TRBV19 and TRBJ1-6; 7 positions match TRBD1. Per the germline V gene, CDR1 is LNHDA and CDR2 is SQIVND (reference sequence). Losses at the gene ends were 6 bases for V and 5 bases for J; bases not matched to a gene: 13. This CDR3 has 17 amino acids. As DNA, the CDR3 is TGTGCCAGTAGCACCCTACCGGGACAGAGAAATAATTCACCCCTCCACTTT. This encodes CASSTLPGQRNNSPLHF.

In its sample, this clonotype was seen many times. The rearrangement uses TRBV4-2 and TRBJ2-5; 9 nucleotides agree with TRBD1. CDR1 is LGHNA and CDR2 is YNFKEQ in the germline V gene. The CDR3 has 14 residues. The junction had 2 bases not matched to a gene; V was cut back by 4 bases and J by 2 bases. CDR3 sequence (DNA): TGTGCCAGCAGCCGGGGACAGGGACAAGAGACCCAGTACTTC. Its protein is CASSRGQGQETQYF.

This rearrangement joins TRBV20-1 to TRBJ2-1; 9 nucleotides match TRBD2. CDR1 and CDR2 (germline): DFQATT, SNEGSKA (reference sequence). This CDR3 has 20 residues. V shed 0 bases and J 0 bases; nucleotides not matched to a gene: 15. CDR3 DNA sequence: TGCAGTGCTAGAGATTGGGCTAGCGGGGTAACCTTCCGCTCCTACAATGAGCAGTTCTTC. Translated, it gives CSARDWASGVTFRSYNEQFF.

This clonotype came up many times. The chain couples TRBV6-2 or TRBV6-3 to TRBJ2-3; 11 nucleotides agree with TRBD2. The V gene end was trimmed by 6 bases and the J gene end by 6 bases; junction bases not matched to a gene: 8. Germline-derived CDR1 and CDR2 are MNHEY and SVGEGT. This CDR3 contains 15 residues. DNA for the CDR3: TGTGCCAGCAGCCTACTAGCGGGGGCCGGGGATACGCAGTATTTT. Translating gives CASSLLAGAGDTQYF.

This clonotype occurred many times. The rearrangement uses TRBV7-8 and TRBJ2-1, with D perhaps TRBD2 (7 bases). The CDR3 is made up of 15 amino acids. Trimming removed 1 base from V and 3 bases from J, with 10 bases in between. Germline V gene sequence: CDR1 SGHVS, CDR2 FQNEAQ. CDR3 nucleotides: TGTGCCAGCAGCTTAGAAGGGGGGGGCTACAATGAGCAGTTCTTC. Translating gives CASSLEGGGYNEQFF.

In this sample, this clonotype turned up a few times. The rearrangement uses TRBV20-1 and TRBJ2-5; perhaps D is TRBD1 or TRBD2 (5 bases each). The germline V gene has CDR1 DFQATT and CDR2 SNEGSKA (reference sequence). The CDR3 loop spans 14 amino acids. V shed 0 bases and J shed 1 base, with 9 bases lying between them. The CDR3 reads CSARETGTQETQYF. The DNA of the CDR3 is TGCAGTGCTAGAGAAACCGGGACCCAAGAGACCCAGTACTTC.

This clonotype turned up a few times. J is TRBJ2-1 and V is TRBV28; D is possibly TRBD1 (6 bases). Trimming stripped 6 bases from V and 5 bases from J, with 17 bases between. CDR1 is MDHEN, CDR2 SYDVKM, per germline. There are 15 residues in the CDR3. In DNA form, the CDR3 reads TGTGCCAGCAGCCCCCATGCGGACAGAAACAATGAGCAGTTCTTC. Protein sequence: CASSPHADRNNEQFF.

This clonotype was picked up many times. V is TRBV7-2 and J is TRBJ2-7, with 7 bases fitting TRBD1. J was trimmed by 6 bases and V by 4 bases; bases with no gene match: 6. Germline V gene data show CDR1 as SGHTA and CDR2 as FQGNSA. The CDR3 runs to 13 residues. Written as DNA, the CDR3 is TGTGCCAGCAGCTCAACAGGGGCGGGCGAGCAGTACGTC. Translation gives CASSSTGAGEQYV.

There are a few counts of this clonotype. The gene calls are TRBV4-3 and TRBJ2-5; no firm D call. There are 14 residues in the CDR3. CDR1 and CDR2 (germline): LGHNA, YSLEER. V was trimmed by 1 base and J by 2 bases, leaving 8 bases between them. CDR3 sequence (DNA): TGCGCCAGCAGCCAAGGGAATGCTCAAGAGACCCAGTACTTC. As protein: CASSQGNAQETQYF.

This clonotype was detected many times. V gene TRBV2 combines with J gene TRBJ1-5, with TRBD1 matching 8 bases. The CDR3 runs to 12 residues. The junction had 3 bases not matched to a gene; V was cut back by 8 bases and J by 6 bases. Germline CDR1 is SNHLY and CDR2 is FYNNEI. The CDR3 here is CASDRGGQPQHF. The CDR3 bases are TGTGCCAGCGACAGGGGAGGTCAGCCCCAGCATTTT.